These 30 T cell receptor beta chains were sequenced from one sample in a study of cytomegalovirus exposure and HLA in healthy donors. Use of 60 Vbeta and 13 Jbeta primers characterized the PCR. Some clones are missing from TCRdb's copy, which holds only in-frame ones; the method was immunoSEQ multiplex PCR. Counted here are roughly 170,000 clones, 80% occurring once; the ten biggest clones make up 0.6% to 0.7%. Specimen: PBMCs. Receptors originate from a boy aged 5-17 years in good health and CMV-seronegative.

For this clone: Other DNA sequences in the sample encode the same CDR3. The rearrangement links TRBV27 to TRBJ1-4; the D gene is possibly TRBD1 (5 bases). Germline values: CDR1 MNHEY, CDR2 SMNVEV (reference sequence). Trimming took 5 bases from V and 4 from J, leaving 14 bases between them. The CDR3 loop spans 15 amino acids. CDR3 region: CASSRTVGGNEKLFF. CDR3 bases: TGTGCCAGCAGTCGGACTGTCGGGGGTAATGAAAAACTGTTTTTT.

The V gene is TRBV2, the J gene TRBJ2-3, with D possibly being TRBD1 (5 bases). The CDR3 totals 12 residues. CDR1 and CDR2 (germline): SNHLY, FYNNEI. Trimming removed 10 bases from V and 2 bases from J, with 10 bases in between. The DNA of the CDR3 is TGTGCCAAGGGGAATATCACAGATACGCAGTATTTT. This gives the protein CAKGNITDTQYF. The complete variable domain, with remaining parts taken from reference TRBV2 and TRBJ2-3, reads EPEVTQTPSHQVTQMGQEVILRCVPISNHLYFYWYRQILGQKVEFLVSFYNNEISEKSEIFDDQFSVERPDGSNFTLKIRSTKLEDSAMYFCAKGNITDTQYFGPGTRLTVL.

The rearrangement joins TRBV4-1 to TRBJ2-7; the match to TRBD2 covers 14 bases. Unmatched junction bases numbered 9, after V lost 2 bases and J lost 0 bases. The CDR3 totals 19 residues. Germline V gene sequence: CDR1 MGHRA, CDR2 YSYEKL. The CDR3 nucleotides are TGCGCCAGCAGCCAATCCCGGACTAGCGGGAGGTCAAGCTCCTACGAGCAGTACTTC. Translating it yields CASSQSRTSGRSSSYEQYF.

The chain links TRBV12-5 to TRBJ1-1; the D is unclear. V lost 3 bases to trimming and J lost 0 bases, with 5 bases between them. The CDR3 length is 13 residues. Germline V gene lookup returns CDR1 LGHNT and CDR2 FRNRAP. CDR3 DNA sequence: TGTGCTAGTGGTTTAACTATGAACACTGAAGCTTTCTTT. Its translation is CASGLTMNTEAFF.

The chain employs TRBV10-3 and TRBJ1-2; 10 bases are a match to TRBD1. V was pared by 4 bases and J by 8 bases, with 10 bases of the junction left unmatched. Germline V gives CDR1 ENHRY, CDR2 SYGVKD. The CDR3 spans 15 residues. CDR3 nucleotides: TGTGCCATCAGTGGGATCCTTGACAGGGGGCTAGGCTACACCTTC. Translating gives CAISGILDRGLGYTF.

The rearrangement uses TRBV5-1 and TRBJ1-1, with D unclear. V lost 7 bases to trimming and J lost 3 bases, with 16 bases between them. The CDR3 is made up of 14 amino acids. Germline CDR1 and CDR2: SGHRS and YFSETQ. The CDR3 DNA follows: TGCGCCAGCGTACTGGGTCTCGCGGACACTGAAGCTTTCTTT. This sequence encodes CASVLGLADTEAFF.

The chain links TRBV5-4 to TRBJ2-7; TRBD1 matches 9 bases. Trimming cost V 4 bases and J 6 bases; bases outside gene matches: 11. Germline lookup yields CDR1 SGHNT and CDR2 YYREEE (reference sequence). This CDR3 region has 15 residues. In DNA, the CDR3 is TGTGCCAGCAGCGCCCGGGACAGGGTCGTTGGCGAGCAGTACTTC. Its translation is CASSARDRVVGEQYF.

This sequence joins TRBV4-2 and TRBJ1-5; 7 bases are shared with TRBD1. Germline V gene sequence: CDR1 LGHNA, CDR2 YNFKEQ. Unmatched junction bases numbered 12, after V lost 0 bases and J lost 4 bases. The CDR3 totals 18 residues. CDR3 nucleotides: TGTGCCAGCAGCCAAGACCCGCCGGGAGGGGGCCCAAATCAGCCCCAGCATTTT. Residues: CASSQDPPGGGPNQPQHF.

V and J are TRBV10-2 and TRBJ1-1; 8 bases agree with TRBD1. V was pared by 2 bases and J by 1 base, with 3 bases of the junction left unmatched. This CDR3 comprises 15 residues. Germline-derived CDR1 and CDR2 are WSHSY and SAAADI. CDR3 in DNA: TGCGCCAGCAGTGAGGCTGACAGGGGGAACACTGAAGCTTTCTTT. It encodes CASSEADRGNTEAFF.

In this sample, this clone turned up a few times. The CDR3 reads CAWRKGATNSPLHF. CDR3 coding DNA: TGTGCCTGGAGGAAGGGGGCTACGAATTCACCCCTCCACTTT. V is TRBV30 and J is TRBJ1-6; 7 nucleotides align to TRBD1. V dropped 3 bases and J dropped 7; count of bases not matched to a gene: 6. The CDR3 covers 14 residues. The germline V gene encodes CDR1 GTSNPN and CDR2 SVGIG (reference sequence).

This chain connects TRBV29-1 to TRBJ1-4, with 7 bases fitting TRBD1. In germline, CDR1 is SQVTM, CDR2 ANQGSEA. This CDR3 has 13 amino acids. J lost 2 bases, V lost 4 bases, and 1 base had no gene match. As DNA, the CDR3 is TGCAGCGTTGGGGACAGCACTAATGAAAAACTGTTTTTT. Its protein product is CSVGDSTNEKLFF.

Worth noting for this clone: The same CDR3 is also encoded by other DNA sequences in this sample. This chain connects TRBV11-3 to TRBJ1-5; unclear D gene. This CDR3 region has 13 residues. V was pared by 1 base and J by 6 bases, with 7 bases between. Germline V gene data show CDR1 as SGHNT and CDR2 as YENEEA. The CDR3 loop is CASSLAGGQPQHF. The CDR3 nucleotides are TGTGCCAGCAGCTTAGCGGGTGGTCAGCCCCAGCATTTT.

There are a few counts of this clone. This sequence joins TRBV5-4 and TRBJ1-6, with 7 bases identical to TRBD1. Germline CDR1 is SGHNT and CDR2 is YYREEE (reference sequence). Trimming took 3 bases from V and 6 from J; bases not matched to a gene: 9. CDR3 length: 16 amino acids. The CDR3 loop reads CASSSDPGQFNSPLHF. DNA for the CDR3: TGTGCCAGCAGCTCGGATCCGGGACAGTTTAATTCACCCCTCCACTTT.

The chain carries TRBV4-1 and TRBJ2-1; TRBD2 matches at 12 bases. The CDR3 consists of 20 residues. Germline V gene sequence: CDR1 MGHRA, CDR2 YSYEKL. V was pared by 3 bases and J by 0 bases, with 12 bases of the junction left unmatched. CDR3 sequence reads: CASSHLGLAGKRSSYNEQFF. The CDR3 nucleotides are TGCGCCAGCAGCCATCTAGGACTAGCGGGGAAGCGAAGCTCCTACAATGAGCAGTTCTTC.

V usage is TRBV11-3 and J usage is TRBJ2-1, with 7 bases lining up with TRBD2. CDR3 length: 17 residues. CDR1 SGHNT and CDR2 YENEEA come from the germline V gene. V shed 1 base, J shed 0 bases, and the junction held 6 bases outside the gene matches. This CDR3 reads CASSLGPSGDSYNEQFF. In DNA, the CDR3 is TGTGCCAGCAGCTTAGGACCGAGCGGGGACTCCTACAATGAGCAGTTCTTC.

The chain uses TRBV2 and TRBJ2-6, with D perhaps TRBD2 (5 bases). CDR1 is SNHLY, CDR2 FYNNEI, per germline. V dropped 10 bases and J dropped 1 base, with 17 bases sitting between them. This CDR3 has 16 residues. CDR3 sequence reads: CATRRGMGSGANVLTF. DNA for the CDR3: TGTGCCACTCGTAGAGGGATGGGATCTGGGGCCAACGTCCTGACTTTC.

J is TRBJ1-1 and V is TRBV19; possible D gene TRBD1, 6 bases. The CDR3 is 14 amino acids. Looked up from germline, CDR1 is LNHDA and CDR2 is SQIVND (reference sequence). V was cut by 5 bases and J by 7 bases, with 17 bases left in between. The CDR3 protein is CASSSQQGGNEAFF. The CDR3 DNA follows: TGTGCCAGTAGTTCTCAACAGGGCGGCAATGAAGCTTTCTTT.

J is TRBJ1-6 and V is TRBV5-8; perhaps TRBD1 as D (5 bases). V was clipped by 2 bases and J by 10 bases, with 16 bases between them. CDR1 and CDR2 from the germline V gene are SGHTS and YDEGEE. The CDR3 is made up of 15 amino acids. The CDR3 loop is CASSFRGGIKSPLHF. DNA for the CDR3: TGTGCCAGCAGCTTCCGGGGGGGTATCAAGTCACCCCTCCACTTT.

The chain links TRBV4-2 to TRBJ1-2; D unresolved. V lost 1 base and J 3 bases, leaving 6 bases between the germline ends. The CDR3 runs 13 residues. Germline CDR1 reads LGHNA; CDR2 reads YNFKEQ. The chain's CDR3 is CASSQVGDYGYTF. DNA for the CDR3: TGTGCCAGCAGCCAAGTTGGAGACTATGGCTACACCTTC.

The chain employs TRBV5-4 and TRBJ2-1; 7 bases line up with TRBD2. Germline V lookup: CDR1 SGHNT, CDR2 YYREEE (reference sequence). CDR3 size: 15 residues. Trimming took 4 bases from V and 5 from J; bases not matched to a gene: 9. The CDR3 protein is CASSPRLADHNEQFF. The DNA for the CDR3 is TGTGCCAGCAGCCCTAGGCTAGCGGACCACAATGAGCAGTTCTTC.

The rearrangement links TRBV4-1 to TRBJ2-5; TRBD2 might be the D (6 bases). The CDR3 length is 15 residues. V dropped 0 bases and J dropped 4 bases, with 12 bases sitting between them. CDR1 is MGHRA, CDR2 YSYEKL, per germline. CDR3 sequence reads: CASSQDGSTPETQYF. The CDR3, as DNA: TGCGCCAGCAGCCAAGACGGGAGCACCCCAGAGACCCAGTACTTC.

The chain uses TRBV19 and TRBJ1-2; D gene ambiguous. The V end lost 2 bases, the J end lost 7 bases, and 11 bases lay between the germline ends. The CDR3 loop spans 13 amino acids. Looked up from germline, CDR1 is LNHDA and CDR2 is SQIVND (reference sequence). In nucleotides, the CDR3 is TGTGCCAGTAGTATATGGGCAGACGGTGGCTACACCTTC. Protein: CASSIWADGGYTF.

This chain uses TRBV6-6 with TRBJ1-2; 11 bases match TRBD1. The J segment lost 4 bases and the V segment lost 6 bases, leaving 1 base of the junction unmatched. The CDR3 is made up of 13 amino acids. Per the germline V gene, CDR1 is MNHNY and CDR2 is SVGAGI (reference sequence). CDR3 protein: CASRGQGAYGYTF. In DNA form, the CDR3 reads TGTGCCAGCAGAGGACAGGGGGCCTATGGCTACACCTTC.

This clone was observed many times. CDR3 in amino acids: CASSFGLQENTEAFF. Here the CDR3 DNA reads TGTGCCAGTAGTTTTGGGCTACAGGAGAACACTGAAGCTTTCTTT. V usage is TRBV19 and J usage is TRBJ1-1, with D perhaps TRBD1 (5 bases). The CDR3 totals 15 residues. Trimming took 5 bases from V and 1 from J, leaving 14 bases between them. Germline values: CDR1 LNHDA, CDR2 SQIVND (reference sequence).

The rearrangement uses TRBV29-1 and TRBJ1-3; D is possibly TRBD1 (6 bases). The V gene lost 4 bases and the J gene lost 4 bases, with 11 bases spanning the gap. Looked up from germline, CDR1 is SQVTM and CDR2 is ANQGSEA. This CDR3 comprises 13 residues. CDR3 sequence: CSVGQGLGNTIYF. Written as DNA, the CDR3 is TGCAGCGTTGGGCAGGGGCTCGGAAACACCATATATTTT.

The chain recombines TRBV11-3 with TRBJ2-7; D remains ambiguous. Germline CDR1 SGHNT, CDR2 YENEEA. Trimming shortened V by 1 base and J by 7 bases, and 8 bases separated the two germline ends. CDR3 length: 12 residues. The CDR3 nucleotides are TGTGCCAGCAGCTTAGTCCCCCAGGAGCAGTACTTC. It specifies CASSLVPQEQYF.

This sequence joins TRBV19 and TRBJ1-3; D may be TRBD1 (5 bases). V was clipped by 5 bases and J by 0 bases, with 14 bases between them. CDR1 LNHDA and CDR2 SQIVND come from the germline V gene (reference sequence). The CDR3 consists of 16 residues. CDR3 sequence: CASSVGLQYSGNTIYF. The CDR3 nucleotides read TGTGCCAGTAGTGTGGGACTCCAGTACTCTGGAAACACCATATATTTT.

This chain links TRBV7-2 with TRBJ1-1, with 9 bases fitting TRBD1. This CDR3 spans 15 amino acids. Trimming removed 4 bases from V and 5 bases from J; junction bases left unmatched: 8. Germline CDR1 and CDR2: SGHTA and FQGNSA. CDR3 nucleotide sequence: TGTGCCAGCAGCTCCCGGACAGGGGAGGGAACTGAAGCTTTCTTT. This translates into CASSSRTGEGTEAFF.

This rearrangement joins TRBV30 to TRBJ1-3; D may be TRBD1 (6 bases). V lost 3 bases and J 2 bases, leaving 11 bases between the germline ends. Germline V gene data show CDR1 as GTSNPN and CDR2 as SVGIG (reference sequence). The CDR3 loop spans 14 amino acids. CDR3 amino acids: CAWRISGAGNTIYF. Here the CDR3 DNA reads TGTGCCTGGAGGATCTCAGGGGCTGGAAACACCATATATTTT.

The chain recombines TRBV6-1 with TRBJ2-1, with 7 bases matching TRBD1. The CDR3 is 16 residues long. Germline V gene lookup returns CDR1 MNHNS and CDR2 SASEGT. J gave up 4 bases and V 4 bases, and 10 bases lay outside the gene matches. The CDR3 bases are TGTGCCAGCAGTGCATCACAGACAGGGTTATACAATGAGCAGTTCTTC. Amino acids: CASSASQTGLYNEQFF.